Reported below is one TCR beta chain. Assay: immunoSEQ multiplex PCR; the TCRdb copy retains only in-frame clones and omits some. Of approximately 280,000 clones in the sample, approximately 83% were seen once. This specimen comes from a study of blood T cell repertoires in COVID-19. Trimming took off 2 bases at V and 4 bases at J, with 10 bases between the two ends. Germline lookup yields CDR1 MNHNS and CDR2 SASEGT. CDR3 length: 14 amino acids. Sequences were obtained from peripheral blood. This TCR was sampled from a woman in her 30s who had recovered from COVID-19. This sequence joins TRBV6-1 and TRBJ2-3; D is unresolved. Written as DNA, the CDR3 is TGTGCCAGCAGTGAAAATGGTCGGGCAGATACGCAGTATTTT. This encodes CASSENGRADTQYF.